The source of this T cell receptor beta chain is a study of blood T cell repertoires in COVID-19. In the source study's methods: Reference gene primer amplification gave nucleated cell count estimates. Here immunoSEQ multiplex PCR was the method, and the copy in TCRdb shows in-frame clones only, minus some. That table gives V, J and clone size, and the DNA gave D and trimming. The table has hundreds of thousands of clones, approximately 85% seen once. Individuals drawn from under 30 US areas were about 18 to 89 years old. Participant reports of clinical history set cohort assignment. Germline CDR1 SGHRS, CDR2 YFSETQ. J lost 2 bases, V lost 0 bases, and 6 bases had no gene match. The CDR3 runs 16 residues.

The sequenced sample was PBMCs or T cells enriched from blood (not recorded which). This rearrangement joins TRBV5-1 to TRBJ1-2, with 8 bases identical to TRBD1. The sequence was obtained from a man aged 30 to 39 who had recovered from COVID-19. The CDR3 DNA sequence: TGCGCCAGCAGCTTGGTATCAGGGGGCGACAACTATGGCTACACCTTC. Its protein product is CASSLVSGGDNYGYTF. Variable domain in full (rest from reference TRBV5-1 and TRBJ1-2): KAGVTQTPRYLIKTRGQQVTLSCSPISGHRSVSWYQQTPGQGLQFLFEYFSETQRNKGNFPGRFSGRQFSNSRSEMNVSTLELGDSALYLCASSLVSGGDNYGYTFGSGTRLTVV.